A selection of T cell receptor beta chains follows, all from one sample in a study of cytomegalovirus exposure and HLA in healthy donors. Assay used: immunoSEQ multiplex PCR; TCRdb lists only in-frame clones, some missing. The profile shows about 120,000 clones, approximately 84% of them singletons. The material sequenced was PBMCs. The receptors originated from a man aged 40-49 years in good health and CMV-seronegative. Each CDR3 is given with its conserved first and last residue. Fields, in order: V gene, D gene, clone size, J gene, CDR3 DNA, CDR3 protein. The D gene is left open where the match is weak. Size tells how often a clone was seen (once, few, many) or the class of an expanded clone, and some rows leave it out.

TRBV5-1	NA	NA	TRBJ2-1	TGCGCCAGCAGCTTGGCCGGAGAAGATGTGCAGTTCTTC	CASSLAGEDVQFF
TRBV19	TRBD1	NA	TRBJ1-6	TGTGCCAGTACCCCAAGACCGGGACAGGTTAATTCACCCCTCCACTTT	CASTPRPGQVNSPLHF
TRBV5-6	NA	NA	TRBJ2-4	TGTGCCAGCAGCTTGGGACAGTTAGCCAAAAACATTCAGTACTTC	CASSLGQLAKNIQYF
TRBV10-3	TRBD2	NA	TRBJ2-1	TGTGCCATCAGCGGGGGACTAGCGTCCTTCGTCCGCAATGAGCAGTTCTTC	CAISGGLASFVRNEQFF
TRBV4-1	NA	NA	TRBJ1-5	TGCGCCAGCAGCCACCCGGGGGGGGGCACTCAGCCCCAGCATTTT	CASSHPGGGTQPQHF
TRBV27	NA	NA	TRBJ2-1	TGTGCCAGCAGTTCCGCAGGGGCACGCTCCTACAATGAGCAGTTCTTC	CASSSAGARSYNEQFF
TRBV6-5	TRBD1	NA	TRBJ2-1	TGTGCCAGCAGTTCTCGGTCCGGGACAGGGAGGAATGAGCAGTTCTTC	CASSSRSGTGRNEQFF
TRBV6-5	NA	few	TRBJ2-1	TGTGCCAGCAGTTACCAGTTTCAGGGCTATGAGCAGTTCTTC	CASSYQFQGYEQFF
TRBV13	NA	NA	TRBJ2-3	TGTGCCAGCAGCTTAGTAGGCACAGATACGCAGTATTTT	CASSLVGTDTQYF
TRBV7-9	NA	NA	TRBJ1-1	TGTGCCAGCAGCCCTAGTGGCAGTCGGGCTGAAGCTTTCTTT	CASSPSGSRAEAFF
TRBV2	NA	NA	TRBJ1-2	TGTGCCAGCAGTCCCAGGGATTACGGCTACACCTTC	CASSPRDYGYTF
TRBV9	NA	NA	TRBJ1-3	TGTGCCAGCAGCGCTGGGGTCGGCGGGGGAAACACCATATATTTT	CASSAGVGGGNTIYF
TRBV5-4	NA	NA	TRBJ1-6	TGTGCCAGCAGCTTAGACTCGAGCTCCTATAATTCACCCCTCCACTTT	CASSLDSSSYNSPLHF
TRBV28	TRBD1	NA	TRBJ1-4	TGTGCCAGCAGTTTAAAGGACAGGGAGAATGAAAAACTGTTTTTT	CASSLKDRENEKLFF
TRBV6-5	TRBD1	few	TRBJ1-4	TGTGCCAGCAGACACAGGGGAGATAATGAAAAACTGTTTTTT	CASRHRGDNEKLFF
TRBV5-1	NA	NA	TRBJ1-1	TGCGCCAGCAGCAACCACCTGGGACAGAACACTGAAGCTTTCTTT	CASSNHLGQNTEAFF
TRBV9	NA	NA	TRBJ1-2	TGTGCCAGCAGCGTAGATGGGCGTTTTGAGGGCTACACCTTC	CASSVDGRFEGYTF
TRBV5-1	NA	NA	TRBJ2-7	TGCGCCAGCAGCGTCGCAGGTCCCTACGAGCAGTACTTC	CASSVAGPYEQYF
TRBV28	NA	NA	TRBJ1-2	TGTGCCAGCAGTCTTCCAGGGCTCTATGGCTACACCTTC	CASSLPGLYGYTF
TRBV12-5	TRBD2	NA	TRBJ2-1	TGTGCTAGTGGTTCTTCGGGGACTAGCGGGGGGACGGCCTACAATGAGCAGTTCTTC	CASGSSGTSGGTAYNEQFF
TRBV6-6	NA	NA	TRBJ1-6	TGTGCCAGCACCGTGGGGGCTGATAATTCACCCCTCCACTTT	CASTVGADNSPLHF
TRBV5-6	TRBD1	NA	TRBJ2-4	TGTGCCAGCAGCTGGGACAGGCAAAACATTCAGTACTTC	CASSWDRQNIQYF
TRBV5-1	TRBD1	NA	TRBJ2-7	TGCGCCAGCAGCCCGACCGGGACAGCGGCCTACGAGCAGTACTTC	CASSPTGTAAYEQYF
TRBV25-1	NA	NA	TRBJ2-7	TGTGCCAGCAGTGAAGGGGGGAACGAGCAGTACTTC	CASSEGGNEQYF
TRBV6-5	NA	NA	TRBJ1-4	TGTGCCTCGGGGGATGAAAAACTGTTTTTT	CASGDEKLFF
TRBV6-5	NA	NA	TRBJ1-3	TGTGCCAGCAGCGACTCGGGGAAAGCTGGAAACACCATATATTTT	CASSDSGKAGNTIYF
TRBV2	NA	few	TRBJ2-7	TGTGCCAGCAGTGAAGCCCCAGGGAACCTCGTCGAGCAGTACTTC	CASSEAPGNLVEQYF
TRBV7-9	NA	NA	TRBJ1-2	TGTGCCAGCAGCTACCGGGGGTCGATCTATGGCTACACCTTC	CASSYRGSIYGYTF
TRBV7-8	TRBD1	once	TRBJ2-1	TGTGCCAGCAGCTCCAGGGGACAGAGTAACAATGAGCAGTTCTTC	CASSSRGQSNNEQFF
TRBV7-7	NA	NA	TRBJ2-2	TGTGCCAGCAGCCCTCGGACTCAACGCGGCCTAAACACCGGGGAGCTGTTTTTT	CASSPRTQRGLNTGELFF
TRBV7-9	NA	NA	TRBJ2-5	TGTGCCAGCAGCGTGTACAGGGACGAAGAGACCCAGTACTTC	CASSVYRDEETQYF
TRBV5-1	NA	NA	TRBJ2-7	TGCGCCAGCAGCCCCAGGGCGACCGAGCAGTACTTC	CASSPRATEQYF
TRBV29-1	NA	NA	TRBJ2-2	TGCAGCGTTGAAACCGGGAACACCGGGGAGCTGTTTTTT	CSVETGNTGELFF
TRBV7-9	NA	NA	TRBJ1-5	TGTGCCAGCAGCTTAAGCGGGGCTGGTAGCAATCAGCCCCAGCATTTT	CASSLSGAGSNQPQHF
TRBV28	TRBD1	NA	TRBJ2-3	TGTGCCAGCAGTTCCCGACAGGGCAGCACAGATACGCAGTATTTT	CASSSRQGSTDTQYF
TRBV27	NA	NA	TRBJ1-1	TGTGCCAGCAGATCGGGGGTTGTGAACACTGAAGCTTTCTTT	CASRSGVVNTEAFF
TRBV7-2	NA	NA	TRBJ1-4	TGTGCCAGCAGCTTAGCTCTCCAGAGGCCCATTAATGAAAAACTGTTTTTT	CASSLALQRPINEKLFF
TRBV5-1	TRBD1	NA	TRBJ1-2	TGCGCCAGCAGCTCGATGGGACAGAACTATGGCTACACCTTC	CASSSMGQNYGYTF
TRBV2	NA	NA	TRBJ1-4	TGTGCCAGCAGACCACAGGGCGCGACTAATGAAAAACTGTTTTTT	CASRPQGATNEKLFF
TRBV5-1	NA	NA	TRBJ1-1	TGCGCCAGCAGCTCCGGGAGCCTCTTGGGGGGCACTGAAGCTTTCTTT	CASSSGSLLGGTEAFF
TRBV7-2	TRBD1	NA	TRBJ1-3	TGTGCCAGCAGCCCGAAGGGGACAGGGGGAGGAAACACCATATATTTT	CASSPKGTGGGNTIYF
TRBV28	NA	NA	TRBJ1-6	TGTGCCAGCAGTTCCCTGAGCTATAATTCACCCCTCCACTTT	CASSSLSYNSPLHF
TRBV27	NA	NA	TRBJ2-3	TGTGCCAGCAGTTTTACAGGGTTACGAGATACGCAGTATTTT	CASSFTGLRDTQYF
TRBV2	NA	NA	TRBJ1-1	TGTGCCAGTAACCGGGGGGGGCAGGGGAACACTGAAGCTTTCTTT	CASNRGGQGNTEAFF
TRBV4-2	TRBD2	NA	TRBJ2-7	TGTGCCAGCAGCCAAGATCAGAGCGGGGGAGACTTCTCCTACGAGCAGTACTTC	CASSQDQSGGDFSYEQYF
TRBV4-1	NA	NA	TRBJ2-3	TGCGCCAGCATCGACCACAGGAGTTATACGCAGTATTTT	CASIDHRSYTQYF
TRBV19	TRBD1	NA	TRBJ1-5	TGTGCCACCCAAGGGGGACAGGGGGCATGGAATCAGCCCCAGCATTTT	CATQGGQGAWNQPQHF
TRBV7-2	TRBD1	NA	TRBJ2-2	TGTGCCAGCAGCTTAGGGGGACAGGGGGCACCCGGGGAGCTGTTTTTT	CASSLGGQGAPGELFF
TRBV5-1	TRBD1	NA	TRBJ1-2	TGCGCCAGCAGTTACGGACAGGAAAATGGCTACACCTTC	CASSYGQENGYTF